The 3 T cell receptor beta chains in this list originate from one sample, sequenced in a study of T-cell memory formation after mild COVID-19 (dated by TCRdb to the early 2020s). Receptor libraries were prepared by 5' RACE. The instrument given in TCRdb is Illumina NovaSeq 6000. In TCRdb, the public reads were trimmed at Q25 with fastp and aligned with MiXCR, with productive beta chains retained. Rows with a matching CDR3 protein are joined into one entry that keeps the most common DNA and genes. For this sample the table gives about 470,000 distinct CDR3 sequences, of which 20% to 25% were detected only once. The top ten clonotypes cover approximately 12% of the sample. Sequenced: PBMCs or a T cell subset sorted from them (not recorded which). The origin of the receptors is an adult woman who had mild COVID-19 (a few samples of this study predate the infection). The sample titles of this study are shuffled in the database, so cell type and time point are left out; the donor was told from shared clones.

The genes are TRBV20-1 and TRBJ2-5, with D possibly TRBD2 on 5 matching bases. Germline V CDR1 and CDR2: DFQATT, SNEGSKA (reference sequence). The V and J ends lost 2 bases and 2 bases respectively, with 18 bases between them. The CDR3 is 16 residues long. CDR3 coding DNA: TGCAGTGCTAGATCCCAAGCGGTGCGGGTACAAGAGACCCAGTACTTC. Its translation is CSARSQAVRVQETQYF.

The table lists this clonotype with a count of one. The chain recombines TRBV24-1 with TRBJ2-5, with 10 bases aligning to TRBD1. V was pared by 7 bases and J by 0 bases, with 7 bases of the junction left unmatched. This CDR3 is 16 amino acids long. Germline V CDR1 and CDR2: KGHDR, SFDVKD. As DNA, the CDR3 is TGTGCCACCAGATCGACAGGGACAGGGGACCAAGAGACCCAGTACTTC. This gives the protein CATRSTGTGDQETQYF.

The chain is built from TRBV6-5 and TRBJ2-2, with a possible D match to TRBD2 (5 bases). Germline V CDR1 and CDR2: MNHEY, SVGAGI. This CDR3 region has 15 residues. V shed 5 bases and J shed 1 base, with 11 bases lying between them. The CDR3 is CASSPLSGNTGELFF. The CDR3 DNA follows: TGTGCCAGCAGTCCCCTCAGCGGGAACACCGGGGAGCTGTTTTTT.